These 19 T cell receptor beta chains originate from one sample sequenced in a study of CD8 T cells in ankylosing spondylitis. Notes on the study in general: It appeared that ankylosing spondylitis blood was characterized by a TCR beta motif of about 8 highly homologous variants.

MiXCR was run by TCRdb on the 5' RACE reads, yielding one entry per CDR3 protein. This sample has 350,000 to 550,000 distinct CDR3 sequences, with roughly 25% found just once. Their recognized antigens are unknown. Material: blood, either unsorted or a sorted T cell fraction (not recorded which). These receptor sequences come from a male donor with ankylosing spondylitis.

The rearrangement links TRBV29-1 to TRBJ1-1; possible D gene TRBD1, 5 bases. The CDR3 is 13 residues long. The ends were cut back, 0 bases at V and 3 bases at J, with 8 bases in the middle. Germline V lookup: CDR1 SQVTM, CDR2 ANQGSEA. This chain's CDR3 is CSVEDRVDTEAFF. CDR3 DNA: TGCAGCGTTGAAGACAGGGTCGACACTGAAGCTTTCTTT.

This clonotype has just a few counts. V usage is TRBV11-2 and J usage is TRBJ2-7; D is uncertain. CDR1 is SGHAT, CDR2 FQNNGV, per germline. The germline V and J ends were trimmed by 1 base and 2 bases, with 12 bases remaining between them. The CDR3 covers 15 residues. For the CDR3, the DNA is TGTGCCAGCAGCTTAGGCAGGCAGTCCGCCTACGAGCAGTACTTC. This sequence encodes CASSLGRQSAYEQYF.

V gene TRBV5-1 combines with J gene TRBJ1-4; D not resolved. The CDR3 runs 15 residues. Germline V gene lookup returns CDR1 SGHRS and CDR2 YFSETQ. V gave up 6 bases and J gave up 2 bases, with 14 bases separating them. CDR3 sequence (DNA): TGCGCCAGCACCCTGGGGAGTCGGACTAATGAAAAACTGTTTTTT. It codes for CASTLGSRTNEKLFF. Full variable domain (outside the CDR3, taken from reference TRBV5-1 and TRBJ1-4): KAGVTQTPRYLIKTRGQQVTLSCSPISGHRSVSWYQQTPGQGLQFLFEYFSETQRNKGNFPGRFSGRQFSNSRSEMNVSTLELGDSALYLCASTLGSRTNEKLFFGSGTQLSVL.

This chain joins TRBV12-5 and TRBJ2-4; D gene ambiguous. This CDR3 contains 13 residues. Germline-derived CDR1 and CDR2 are LGHNT and FRNRAP. Trimming shortened V by 3 bases and J by 8 bases, and 11 bases separated the two germline ends. CDR3 sequence reads: CASGFASAYIQYF. The CDR3 DNA reads as TGTGCTAGTGGTTTTGCGTCAGCATACATTCAGTACTTC.

The CDR3 region has the DNA TGCGCCAGCAGCTATCTGACGGCCGCAACTAATGAAAAACTGTTTTTT. Translation gives CASSYLTAATNEKLFF. This chain joins TRBV5-1 and TRBJ1-4; D gene unclear. V lost 3 bases, J lost 0 bases, and 12 bases lay in between. CDR1 and CDR2 from the germline V gene are SGHRS and YFSETQ. The CDR3 extends over 16 amino acids.

The rearrangement joins TRBV6-1 to TRBJ1-6, with TRBD1 matching over 8 bases. V was clipped by 9 bases and J by 7 bases; unmatched bases: 8. The length of the CDR3 is 14 residues. Germline CDR1 MNHNS, CDR2 SASEGT. The CDR3 here is CASTLGQENSPLHF. The CDR3 coding sequence is TGTGCCAGTACCTTGGGACAGGAGAATTCACCCCTCCACTTT.

As DNA, the CDR3 is TGTGCCAGCTCACCGGGCATGAACACTGAAGCTTTCTTT. Amino acids: CASSPGMNTEAFF. The chain uses TRBV18 and TRBJ1-1; D gene ambiguous. Germline V gene lookup returns CDR1 KGHSH and CDR2 LQKENI. The CDR3 totals 13 residues. The V and J ends lost 3 bases and 0 bases respectively, with 5 bases between them.

The rearrangement uses TRBV2 and TRBJ2-2, with TRBD1 as a possible D gene (6 bases). Germline CDR1 SNHLY, CDR2 FYNNEI. The length of the CDR3 is 14 residues. V lost 6 bases and J lost 4, with 12 bases in between. The CDR3 sequence: CASSGQIATGELFF. Here the CDR3 DNA reads TGTGCCAGCAGCGGACAGATTGCCACCGGGGAGCTGTTTTTT.

Concerning this clonotype itself: The junction shows a germline mismatch at one end, possibly a read error. The chain joins TRBV12-3 or TRBV12-4 to TRBJ1-6; TRBD1 is a possible D gene (5 bases). The CDR3 sequence is 14 residues long. CDR3 protein: CASSLGQGNPPLHF. CDR3 sequence (DNA): TGTGCCAGCAGCCTCGGGCAGGGTAATCCACCCCTCCACTTT.

The chain has TRBV20-1 and TRBJ2-3; D possibly corresponds to TRBD1 (6 bases). CDR1 and CDR2 from the germline V gene are DFQATT and SNEGSKA (reference sequence). The CDR3 loop spans 13 amino acids. Trimming shortened V by 0 bases and J by 4 bases, and 8 bases separated the two germline ends. Here the CDR3 DNA reads TGCAGTGCTAGAGATTACAGGGCAGATACGCAGTATTTT. This sequence encodes CSARDYRADTQYF.

This clonotype was counted only a few times. The chain is built from TRBV5-1 and TRBJ2-1, with 15 bases identical to TRBD2. CDR3 size: 17 residues. Looked up from germline, CDR1 is SGHRS and CDR2 is YFSETQ. V gave up 3 bases and J gave up 4 bases; unmatched junction bases: 5. The DNA of the CDR3 is TGCGCCAGCAGCTGGGGACTAGCGGGAGGAAGGTACAATGAGCAGTTCTTC. Translating gives CASSWGLAGGRYNEQFF. Complete variable domain (other parts from reference TRBV5-1 and TRBJ2-1): KAGVTQTPRYLIKTRGQQVTLSCSPISGHRSVSWYQQTPGQGLQFLFEYFSETQRNKGNFPGRFSGRQFSNSRSEMNVSTLELGDSALYLCASSWGLAGGRYNEQFFGPGTRLTVL.

J is TRBJ2-1 and V is TRBV29-1; a possible D gene is TRBD2 (6 bases). The germline V gene encodes CDR1 SQVTM and CDR2 ANQGSEA. Trimming stripped 4 bases from V and 2 bases from J, with 12 bases between. The CDR3 consists of 14 residues. The CDR3, as DNA: TGCAGCGTTGGCCGGACGGGAGCCTACAATGAGCAGTTCTTC. Amino acid sequence: CSVGRTGAYNEQFF.

The CDR3 coding sequence is TGTGCCAGCAGCCAAGACCGGGGGGGCTACAATGAGCAGTTCTTC. As protein: CASSQDRGGYNEQFF. The V and J genes are TRBV3-1 and TRBJ2-1; 8 positions agree with TRBD2. CDR1 LGHDT and CDR2 YNNKEL come from the germline V gene (reference sequence). The ends lost 0 bases at V and 3 bases at J; junction bases unmatched: 1. CDR3 length equals 15 residues.

The V gene is TRBV11-1, the J gene TRBJ2-1; TRBD2 aligns across 8 bases. Trimming took 3 bases from V and 0 from J; bases not matched to a gene: 10. This CDR3 is built from 18 residues. Germline CDR1 reads SGHAT; CDR2 reads FQDESV (reference sequence). The CDR3 sequence: CASSLGLGSGTSYNEQFF. The CDR3 DNA follows: TGTGCCAGCAGCTTGGGGTTGGGTAGCGGGACCTCCTACAATGAGCAGTTCTTC.

This clonotype is a singleton in its sample. The rearrangement links TRBV20-1 to TRBJ2-3; 10 nucleotides match TRBD1. V shed 6 bases, J shed 4 bases, and the junction held 7 bases outside the gene matches. Germline V gene sequence: CDR1 DFQATT, CDR2 SNEGSKA (reference sequence). This CDR3 contains 14 residues. Here the CDR3 reads CSAPDRGSPDTQYF. CDR3 DNA: TGCAGTGCCCCGGACAGGGGGAGCCCAGATACGCAGTATTTT.

The chain employs TRBV12-3 or TRBV12-4 and TRBJ1-1, with D tentatively TRBD1 (6 bases). The ends were cut back, 6 bases at V and 5 bases at J, with 16 bases in the middle. There are 14 residues in the CDR3. For the CDR3, the DNA is TGTGCCAGCAGCCCTCTCAGGGGACGGACTGAAGCTTTCTTT. Its protein is CASSPLRGRTEAFF.

This clonotype was recorded a few times. V usage is TRBV2 and J usage is TRBJ1-1, with TRBD1 matching 11 bases. The V segment lost 8 bases and the J segment 3 bases; nucleotides outside the gene matches: 14. This CDR3 has 17 amino acids. Germline V CDR1 and CDR2: SNHLY, FYNNEI. The CDR3 sequence is CASSFGRTGGMDTEAFF. CDR3 DNA sequence: TGTGCCAGCTCCTTCGGGCGGACAGGGGGCATGGACACTGAAGCTTTCTTT.

The chain uses TRBV19 and TRBJ2-4; a weak D match, TRBD2 (5 bases). Trimming cost V 3 bases and J 5 bases, with 11 bases left between them. CDR3 length: 14 residues. Germline V gene lookup returns CDR1 LNHDA and CDR2 SQIVND (reference sequence). The chain's CDR3 is CASSIRDYENIQYF. CDR3 nucleotide sequence: TGTGCCAGTAGTATCCGGGATTACGAAAACATTCAGTACTTC.

This chain connects TRBV11-2 to TRBJ2-7; no clear D. V was clipped by 2 bases and J by 7 bases, with 15 bases between them. The CDR3 consists of 14 residues. CDR1 is SGHAT and CDR2 is FQNNGV in the germline V gene. The CDR3 loop is CASSLNMVTKEQYF. The CDR3, as DNA: TGTGCCAGCAGCTTAAACATGGTAACAAAGGAGCAGTACTTC. Combining the CDR3 with reference TRBV11-2 and TRBJ2-7 gives the whole variable domain EAGVAQSPRYKIIEKRQSVAFWCNPISGHATLYWYQQILGQGPKLLIQFQNNGVVDDSQLPKDRFSAERLKGVDSTLKIQPAKLEDSAVYLCASSLNMVTKEQYFGPGTRLTVT.